Shown below are 20 T cell receptor beta chains from a single sample sequenced in a study of T cells in localized non-small cell lung cancer. Assay: immunoSEQ multiplex PCR; the TCRdb copy retains only in-frame clones and omits some. The sample lists tens of thousands of clones, around 93% seen once, with around 11% in the top ten. The sequencing used peripheral blood mononuclear cells, collected before any cancer treatment. These receptors all stem from a female donor older than 55 with stage II lung adenocarcinoma.

This clone was seen a few times. The chain uses TRBV6-6 and TRBJ1-6, with 8 bases identical to TRBD1. Germline trimming cut 5 bases from V and 8 bases from J; bases unmatched to any gene: 5. Germline V CDR1 and CDR2: MNHNY, SVGAGI (reference sequence). The CDR3 length is 14 residues. As DNA, the CDR3 is TGTGCCAGCAGTATGACAGGGGAGGATTCACCCCTCCACTTT. Its translation: CASSMTGEDSPLHF.

The V and J genes are TRBV7-3 and TRBJ2-2, with 7 positions matching TRBD1. The CDR3 runs to 15 residues. Germline V CDR1 and CDR2: SGHTA, FQGTGA. V gave up 2 bases and J gave up 0 bases; unmatched junction bases: 0. The CDR3 loop reads CASSLQGANTGELFF. The DNA of the CDR3 is TGTGCCAGCAGCTTACAGGGGGCGAACACCGGGGAGCTGTTTTTT.

V is TRBV30 and J is TRBJ2-3; D is unresolved. The CDR3 extends over 13 amino acids. Germline CDR1 is GTSNPN and CDR2 is SVGIG (reference sequence). V dropped 1 base and J dropped 0 bases, with 5 bases sitting between them. The CDR3 reads CAWSGASTDTQYF. The CDR3 DNA is TGTGCCTGGAGTGGAGCGAGCACAGATACGCAGTATTTT.

This clone was counted between two and nine times. The chain uses TRBV29-1 and TRBJ2-3, with 15 bases identical to TRBD2. CDR1 SQVTM and CDR2 ANQGSEA come from the germline V gene. Trimming removed 6 bases from V and 2 bases from J; junction bases left unmatched: 3. The CDR3 length is 15 residues. CDR3 sequence reads: CSVGLAGGPTDTQYF. As DNA, the CDR3 is TGCAGCGTAGGACTAGCGGGGGGGCCCACAGATACGCAGTATTTT.

The rearrangement uses TRBV7-2 and TRBJ1-3; unclear D gene. The germline V gene has CDR1 SGHTA and CDR2 FQGNSA. This CDR3 comprises 14 residues. The V gene lost 4 bases and the J gene lost 2 bases, with 9 bases spanning the gap. The chain's CDR3 is CASSYGETGNTIYF. CDR3 bases: TGTGCCAGCAGCTATGGGGAGACTGGAAACACCATATATTTT.

The chain employs TRBV6-5 and TRBJ1-2, with 8 bases lining up with TRBD1. Trimming took 3 bases from V and 5 from J; bases not matched to a gene: 8. The CDR3 loop spans 15 amino acids. Germline V gene sequence: CDR1 MNHEY, CDR2 SVGAGI. CDR3 nucleotides: TGTGCCAGCAGTTATTTGGCAGGGGGCGCGTATGGCTACACCTTC. Translated, it gives CASSYLAGGAYGYTF.

This chain links TRBV28 with TRBJ1-1, with D perhaps matching TRBD1 (6 bases). The CDR3 has 13 residues. CDR1 is MDHEN, CDR2 SYDVKM, per germline. V lost 8 bases, J lost 1 base, and 11 bases lay in between. CDR3 DNA sequence: TGTGCCAGCGACCGGGGGGCGAACACTGAAGCTTTCTTT. Protein product: CASDRGANTEAFF.

This clone came up once. This sequence joins TRBV28 and TRBJ2-5, with 8 bases identical to TRBD2. V was clipped by 5 bases and J by 4 bases; unmatched bases: 6. The CDR3 consists of 14 residues. Germline V CDR1 and CDR2: MDHEN, SYDVKM. The CDR3 region is CASSPRGGLETQYF. For the CDR3, the DNA is TGTGCCAGCAGTCCCCGGGGGGGGCTAGAGACCCAGTACTTC.

The chain has TRBV7-3 and TRBJ2-1, with D unresolved. V was clipped by 5 bases and J by 0 bases, with 14 bases between them. The germline gives CDR1 SGHTA, CDR2 FQGTGA. The CDR3 consists of 16 residues. CDR3 nucleotide sequence: TGTGCCAGCAGCCCCGACGCCTTAAGCTCCTACAATGAGCAGTTCTTC. Translating it yields CASSPDALSSYNEQFF.

This rearrangement joins TRBV7-2 to TRBJ2-7; 11 positions match TRBD2. CDR1 is SGHTA, CDR2 FQGNSA, per germline. V was clipped by 0 bases and J by 7 bases; unmatched bases: 5. The CDR3 covers 15 residues. CDR3: CASSLALAGGSEQYF. The CDR3 DNA reads TGTGCCAGCAGCTTAGCCCTAGCGGGAGGTAGTGAGCAGTACTTC.

This sequence joins TRBV19 and TRBJ2-1; TRBD1 or TRBD2 may be the D gene (5 bases each). The V end was cut by 5 bases, the J end by 4 bases, with 15 bases between. Germline V lookup: CDR1 LNHDA, CDR2 SQIVND (reference sequence). This CDR3 is 15 amino acids long. Here the CDR3 DNA reads TGTGCCAGTAGTCCCGAGGGGCGTCTATACAATGAGCAGTTCTTC. Its protein is CASSPEGRLYNEQFF.

About this clone itself: Other DNA sequences of this sample code for an identical CDR3. The chain has TRBV15 and TRBJ1-2; no definite D call. CDR1 and CDR2 (germline): LNHNV, YYDKDF (reference sequence). This CDR3 is built from 16 residues. Trimming removed 7 bases at V and 4 bases at J, with 22 bases between. The CDR3 region is CATTPISGERGYGYTF. As DNA, the CDR3 is TGTGCCACCACCCCCATTTCGGGCGAGAGAGGCTATGGCTACACCTTC.

V is TRBV6-5 and J is TRBJ1-1; no clear D gene. The CDR3 runs 13 residues. With 5 bases removed from V and 4 bases from J, the gap between germline ends came to 11 bases. Germline CDR1 MNHEY, CDR2 SVGAGI. CDR3 in DNA: TGTGCCAGCAGTCCCCTAACAGCCACTGAAGCTTTCTTT. This sequence encodes CASSPLTATEAFF.

The genes are TRBV6-1 and TRBJ2-7; 7 nucleotides agree with TRBD2. V dropped 2 bases and J dropped 6; count of bases not matched to a gene: 7. Germline V gives CDR1 MNHNS, CDR2 SASEGT. This CDR3 has 14 amino acids. The CDR3 DNA follows: TGTGCCAGCAGTGAAATAGGCGGGAGATCCGAGCAGTACTTC. Protein sequence: CASSEIGGRSEQYF.

This clone was detected a few times. J is TRBJ1-5 and V is TRBV27; TRBD1 matches at 8 bases. The CDR3 is 19 residues long. V lost 5 bases and J lost 2; bases outside the gene matches: 17. Per the germline V gene, CDR1 is MNHEY and CDR2 is SMNVEV (reference sequence). CDR3 bases: TGTGCCAGCAGTCCTATTCCCGGGACAGGCTATTTTCGCAATCAGCCCCAGCATTTT. Translated: CASSPIPGTGYFRNQPQHF.

This clone occurred once. The rearrangement links TRBV7-2 to TRBJ2-1; 10 bases map to TRBD2. Germline V gives CDR1 SGHTA, CDR2 FQGNSA. V dropped 5 bases and J dropped 0; count of bases not matched to a gene: 10. This CDR3 comprises 18 residues. The CDR3 loop is CASSLGAGGPNSYNEQFF. The CDR3 bases are TGTGCCAGCAGCCTAGGAGCGGGGGGGCCTAACTCCTACAATGAGCAGTTCTTC. Using reference TRBV7-2 and TRBJ2-1 for the parts outside the CDR3, the full variable domain is GAGVSQSPSNKVTEKGKDVELRCDPISGHTALYWYRQSLGQGLEFLIYFQGNSAPDKSGLPSDRFSAERTGGSVSTLTIQRTQQEDSAVYLCASSLGAGGPNSYNEQFFGPGTRLTVL.

This clone was seen just once. This chain uses TRBV12-5 with TRBJ2-7; 11 positions match TRBD1. The CDR3 loop spans 16 amino acids. The ends lost 1 base at V and 5 bases at J; junction bases unmatched: 7. Germline V CDR1 and CDR2: LGHNT, FRNRAP. This CDR3 reads CASGLAPDRGHDEQYF. In nucleotides, the CDR3 is TGTGCTAGTGGTTTGGCCCCGGACAGGGGGCATGACGAGCAGTACTTC.

CDR3 protein: CASSFPPGARTGELFF. CDR3 DNA: TGTGCCAGCAGCTTCCCCCCGGGGGCGCGAACCGGGGAGCTGTTTTTT. The chain uses TRBV7-2 and TRBJ2-2, with D possibly called TRBD1 or TRBD2 (6 bases each). Germline V lookup: CDR1 SGHTA, CDR2 FQGNSA. V lost 3 bases and J lost 5, with 16 bases in between. The CDR3 is 16 amino acids.

This chain joins TRBV30 and TRBJ1-4; maybe TRBD1 (6 bases). Germline V gene data show CDR1 as GTSNPN and CDR2 as SVGIG (reference sequence). This CDR3 is 16 amino acids long. Trimming took 4 bases from V and 8 from J, leaving 23 bases between them. This CDR3 is CAWNNVRTDFNEKLFF. CDR3 nucleotide sequence: TGTGCCTGGAATAACGTCCGGACAGACTTCAACGAAAAACTGTTTTTT. Drawing the rest from reference TRBV30 and TRBJ1-4, the complete variable domain is SQTIHQWPATLVQPVGSPLSLECTVEGTSNPNLYWYRQAAGRGLQLLFYSVGIGQISSEVPQNLSASRPQDRQFILSSKKLLLSDSGFYLCAWNNVRTDFNEKLFFGSGTQLSVL.

V is TRBV5-6 and J is TRBJ1-6, with D perhaps TRBD1 (6 bases). V dropped 3 bases and J dropped 6 bases, with 10 bases sitting between them. The CDR3 covers 14 residues. Germline CDR1 is SGHDT and CDR2 is YYEEEE. The CDR3 is CASSYDRPNSPLHF. DNA for the CDR3: TGTGCCAGCAGCTACGACAGGCCTAATTCACCCCTCCACTTT.